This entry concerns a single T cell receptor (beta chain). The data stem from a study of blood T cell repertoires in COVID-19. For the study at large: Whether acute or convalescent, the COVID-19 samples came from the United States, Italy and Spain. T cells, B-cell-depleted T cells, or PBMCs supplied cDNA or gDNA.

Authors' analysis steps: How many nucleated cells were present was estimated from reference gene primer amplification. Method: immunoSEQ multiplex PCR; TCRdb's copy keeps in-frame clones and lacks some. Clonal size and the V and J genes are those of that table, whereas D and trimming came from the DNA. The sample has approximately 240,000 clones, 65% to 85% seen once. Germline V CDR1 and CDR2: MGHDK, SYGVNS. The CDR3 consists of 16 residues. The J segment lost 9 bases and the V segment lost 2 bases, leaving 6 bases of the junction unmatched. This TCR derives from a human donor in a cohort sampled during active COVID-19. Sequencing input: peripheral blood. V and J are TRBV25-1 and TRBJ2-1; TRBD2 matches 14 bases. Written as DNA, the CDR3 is TGTGCCAGCAGTGAACCTGGGACTAGCGGGAGCGGTGAGCAGTTCTTC. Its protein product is CASSEPGTSGSGEQFF.